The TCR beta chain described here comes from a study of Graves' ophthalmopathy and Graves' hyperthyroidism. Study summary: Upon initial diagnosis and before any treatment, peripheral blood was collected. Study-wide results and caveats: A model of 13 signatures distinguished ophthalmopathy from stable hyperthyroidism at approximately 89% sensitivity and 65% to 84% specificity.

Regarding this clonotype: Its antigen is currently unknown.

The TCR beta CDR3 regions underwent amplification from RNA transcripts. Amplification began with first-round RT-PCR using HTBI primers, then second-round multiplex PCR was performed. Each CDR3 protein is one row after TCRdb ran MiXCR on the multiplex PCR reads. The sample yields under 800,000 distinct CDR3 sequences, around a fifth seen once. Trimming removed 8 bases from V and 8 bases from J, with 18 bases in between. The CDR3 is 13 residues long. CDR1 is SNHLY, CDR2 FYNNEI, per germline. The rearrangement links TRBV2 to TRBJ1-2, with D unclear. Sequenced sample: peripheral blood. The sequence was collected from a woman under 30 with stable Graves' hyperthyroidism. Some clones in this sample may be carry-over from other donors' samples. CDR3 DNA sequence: TGTGCCAGCCGAGCGTCGGCCGAGAGGGGCTACACCTTC. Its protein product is CASRASAERGYTF.